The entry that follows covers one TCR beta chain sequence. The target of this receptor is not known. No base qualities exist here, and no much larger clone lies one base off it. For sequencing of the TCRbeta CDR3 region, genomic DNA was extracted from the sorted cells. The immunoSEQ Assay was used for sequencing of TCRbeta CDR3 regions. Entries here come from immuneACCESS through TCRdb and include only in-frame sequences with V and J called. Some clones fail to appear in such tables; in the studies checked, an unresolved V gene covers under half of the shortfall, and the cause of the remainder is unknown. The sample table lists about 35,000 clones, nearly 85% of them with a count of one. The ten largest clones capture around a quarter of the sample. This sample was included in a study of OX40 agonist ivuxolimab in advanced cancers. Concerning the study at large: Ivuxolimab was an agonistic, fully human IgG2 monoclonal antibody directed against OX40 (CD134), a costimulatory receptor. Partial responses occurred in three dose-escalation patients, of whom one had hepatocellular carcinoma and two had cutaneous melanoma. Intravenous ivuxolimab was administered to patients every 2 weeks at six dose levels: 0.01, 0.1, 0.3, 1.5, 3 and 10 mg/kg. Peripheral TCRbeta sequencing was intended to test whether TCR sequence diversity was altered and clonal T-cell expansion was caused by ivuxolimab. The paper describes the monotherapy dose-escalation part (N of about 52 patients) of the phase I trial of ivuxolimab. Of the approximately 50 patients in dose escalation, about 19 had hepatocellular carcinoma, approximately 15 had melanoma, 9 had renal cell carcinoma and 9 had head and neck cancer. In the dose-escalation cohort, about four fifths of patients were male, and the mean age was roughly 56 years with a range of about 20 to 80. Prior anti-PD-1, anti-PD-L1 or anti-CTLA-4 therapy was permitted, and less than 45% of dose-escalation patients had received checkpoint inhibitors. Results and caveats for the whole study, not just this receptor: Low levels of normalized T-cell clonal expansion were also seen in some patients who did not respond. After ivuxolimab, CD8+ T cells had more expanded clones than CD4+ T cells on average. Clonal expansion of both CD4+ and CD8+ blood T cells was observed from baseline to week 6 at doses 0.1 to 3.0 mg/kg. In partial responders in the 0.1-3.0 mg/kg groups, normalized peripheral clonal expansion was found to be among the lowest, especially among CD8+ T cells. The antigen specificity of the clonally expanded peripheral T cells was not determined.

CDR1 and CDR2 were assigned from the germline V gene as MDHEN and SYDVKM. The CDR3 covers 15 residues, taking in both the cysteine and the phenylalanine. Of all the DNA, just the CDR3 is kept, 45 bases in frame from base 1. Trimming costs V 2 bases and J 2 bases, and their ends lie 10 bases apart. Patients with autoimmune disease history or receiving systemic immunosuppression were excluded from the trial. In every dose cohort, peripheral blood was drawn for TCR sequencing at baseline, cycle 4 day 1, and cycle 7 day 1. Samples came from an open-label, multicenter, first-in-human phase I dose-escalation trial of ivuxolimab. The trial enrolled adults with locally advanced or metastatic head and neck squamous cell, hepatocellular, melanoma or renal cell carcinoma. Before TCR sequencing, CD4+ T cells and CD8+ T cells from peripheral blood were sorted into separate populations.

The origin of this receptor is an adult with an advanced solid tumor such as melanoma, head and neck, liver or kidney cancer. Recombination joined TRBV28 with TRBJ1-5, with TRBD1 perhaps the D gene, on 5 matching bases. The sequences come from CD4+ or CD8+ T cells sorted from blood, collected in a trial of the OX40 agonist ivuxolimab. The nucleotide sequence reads TGTGCCAGCAGTTTACTTATGGGGGGCAATCAGCCCCAGCATTTT. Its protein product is CASSLLMGGNQPQHF.